One and the same sample provided the 8 T cell receptor beta chains below, sequenced in a study of T cells in Graves' hyperthyroidism and ophthalmopathy. Amplification of TCR beta CDR3 regions used RNA as the template. The HTBI primer set was used in a first-round RT-PCR of the TCR CDR3. TCRdb re-derived calls from the multiplex PCR reads in MiXCR, one entry per CDR3 protein. Among 300,000 to 400,000 distinct CDR3 sequences listed, 15% to 20% were seen once. What was sequenced was blood. The receptors come from a woman aged 50 to 60 with Graves' hyperthyroidism.

The chain uses TRBV12-3 or TRBV12-4 and TRBJ2-2; 8 positions match TRBD2. CDR3 length: 13 amino acids. With 10 bases clipped from V and 4 bases from J, the junction kept 5 bases outside the gene matches. The CDR3 loop reads CATARGATGELFF. CDR3 sequence (DNA): TGTGCCACCGCGCGGGGGGCCACCGGGGAGCTGTTTTTT.

This clonotype appeared many times. V usage is TRBV20-1 and J usage is TRBJ2-3; D remains ambiguous. There are 15 residues in the CDR3. V was pared by 0 bases and J by 4 bases, with 14 bases between. Germline V gives CDR1 DFQATT, CDR2 SNEGSKA (reference sequence). CDR3 protein: CSARDWPTEADTQYF. The CDR3 region has the DNA TGCAGTGCTAGAGATTGGCCGACGGAAGCAGATACGCAGTATTTT.

This clonotype was seen at least ten times. CDR3 nucleotides: TGTGCCAGCAGCCCCGAGGGGCTTAGCGGAAACACCATATATTTT. Protein: CASSPEGLSGNTIYF. V gene TRBV3-1 combines with J gene TRBJ1-3; possible D gene TRBD1, 5 bases. The germline gives CDR1 LGHDT, CDR2 YNNKEL (reference sequence). The ends were cut back, 4 bases at V and 4 bases at J, with 14 bases in the middle. CDR3 length: 15 residues. The entire variable domain, with the rest obtained from reference TRBV3-1 and TRBJ1-3, is as follows: DTAVSQTPKYLVTQMGNDKSIKCEQNLGHDTMYWYKQDSKKFLKIMFSYNNKELIINETVPNRFSPKSPDKAHLNLHINSLELGDSAVYFCASSPEGLSGNTIYFGEGSWLTVV.

The V and J genes are TRBV12-3 or TRBV12-4 and TRBJ2-2, with 9 bases aligning to TRBD1. Losses at the gene ends were 5 bases for V and 3 bases for J; bases not matched to a gene: 4. The CDR3 extends over 15 amino acids. In DNA, the CDR3 is TGTGCCAGCAGTACGACAGGGGGGTACACCGGGGAGCTGTTTTTT. It yields the protein CASSTTGGYTGELFF.

The table lists this clonotype with a few counts. The genes are TRBV5-4 and TRBJ1-2; 9 bases are a match to TRBD1. The length of the CDR3 is 15 residues. From germline, CDR1 is SGHNT and CDR2 YYREEE (reference sequence). The V segment lost 4 bases and the J segment 1 base; nucleotides outside the gene matches: 5. In DNA form, the CDR3 reads TGTGCCAGCAGCACGGGGACAGGGCTTAACTATGGCTACACCTTC. Protein sequence: CASSTGTGLNYGYTF. Complete variable domain (other parts from reference TRBV5-4 and TRBJ1-2): ETGVTQSPTHLIKTRGQQVTLRCSSQSGHNTVSWYQQALGQGPQFIFQYYREEENGRGNFPPRFSGLQFPNYSSELNVNALELDDSALYLCASSTGTGLNYGYTFGSGTRLTVV.

This chain joins TRBV28 and TRBJ2-5; D unclear. Germline V gene sequence: CDR1 MDHEN, CDR2 SYDVKM. Trimming took off 1 base at V and 0 bases at J, with 9 bases between the two ends. This CDR3 has 15 amino acids. The CDR3 here is CASSLSRTYQETQYF. The CDR3 bases are TGTGCCAGCAGTTTATCCCGTACATACCAAGAGACCCAGTACTTC.

J is TRBJ2-1 and V is TRBV6-4; D is ambiguous. The germline V gene has CDR1 MRHNA and CDR2 SNTAGT. The CDR3 totals 15 residues. Trimming removed 2 bases at V and 3 bases at J, with 11 bases between. The CDR3, as DNA: TGTGCCAGCAGTGACGTCAGGCGGTTCTACAATGAGCAGTTCTTC. It translates to CASSDVRRFYNEQFF.

This clonotype occurred many times. The chain has TRBV20-1 and TRBJ2-5, with 7 bases fitting TRBD2. The CDR3 contains 15 residues. Trimming removed 6 bases from V and 5 bases from J; junction bases left unmatched: 15. Germline CDR1 is DFQATT and CDR2 is SNEGSKA (reference sequence). The CDR3 here is CSAASSGQLGETQYF. The CDR3 bases are TGCAGTGCCGCAAGTAGCGGGCAACTAGGGGAGACCCAGTACTTC.